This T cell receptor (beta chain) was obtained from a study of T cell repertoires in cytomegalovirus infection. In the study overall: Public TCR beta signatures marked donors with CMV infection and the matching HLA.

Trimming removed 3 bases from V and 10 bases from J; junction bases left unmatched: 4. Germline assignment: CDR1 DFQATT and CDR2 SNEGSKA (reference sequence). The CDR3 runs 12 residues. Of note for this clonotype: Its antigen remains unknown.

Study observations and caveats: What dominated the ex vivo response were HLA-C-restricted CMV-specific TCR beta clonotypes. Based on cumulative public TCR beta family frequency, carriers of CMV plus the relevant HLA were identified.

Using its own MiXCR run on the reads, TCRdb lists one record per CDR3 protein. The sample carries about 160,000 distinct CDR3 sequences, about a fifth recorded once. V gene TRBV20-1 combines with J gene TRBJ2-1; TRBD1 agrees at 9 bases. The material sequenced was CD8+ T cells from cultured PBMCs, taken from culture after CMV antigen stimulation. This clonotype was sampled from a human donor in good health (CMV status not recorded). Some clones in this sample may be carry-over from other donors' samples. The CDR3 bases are TGCAGTGCTAGGGAACAGGGGGCCGAGCAGTTCTTC. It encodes CSAREQGAEQFF.